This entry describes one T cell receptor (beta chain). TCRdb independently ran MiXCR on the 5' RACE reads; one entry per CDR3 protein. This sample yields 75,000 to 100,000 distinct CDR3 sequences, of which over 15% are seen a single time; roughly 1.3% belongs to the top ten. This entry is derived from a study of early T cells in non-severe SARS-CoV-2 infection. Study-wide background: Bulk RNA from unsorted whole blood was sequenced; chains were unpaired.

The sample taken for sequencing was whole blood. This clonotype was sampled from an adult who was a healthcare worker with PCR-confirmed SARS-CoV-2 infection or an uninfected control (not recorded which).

CDR3 DNA: TGTGCCAGCAGCTCCTGGACAGAGTACAACAATGAGCAGTTCTTC. Amino acid sequence: CASSSWTEYNNEQFF. V gene TRBV5-4 combines with J gene TRBJ2-1, with a tentative D call TRBD1 (6 bases). The CDR3 totals 15 residues. From germline, CDR1 is SGHNT and CDR2 YYREEE (reference sequence). The V end lost 3 bases, the J end lost 5 bases, and 15 bases lay between the germline ends.